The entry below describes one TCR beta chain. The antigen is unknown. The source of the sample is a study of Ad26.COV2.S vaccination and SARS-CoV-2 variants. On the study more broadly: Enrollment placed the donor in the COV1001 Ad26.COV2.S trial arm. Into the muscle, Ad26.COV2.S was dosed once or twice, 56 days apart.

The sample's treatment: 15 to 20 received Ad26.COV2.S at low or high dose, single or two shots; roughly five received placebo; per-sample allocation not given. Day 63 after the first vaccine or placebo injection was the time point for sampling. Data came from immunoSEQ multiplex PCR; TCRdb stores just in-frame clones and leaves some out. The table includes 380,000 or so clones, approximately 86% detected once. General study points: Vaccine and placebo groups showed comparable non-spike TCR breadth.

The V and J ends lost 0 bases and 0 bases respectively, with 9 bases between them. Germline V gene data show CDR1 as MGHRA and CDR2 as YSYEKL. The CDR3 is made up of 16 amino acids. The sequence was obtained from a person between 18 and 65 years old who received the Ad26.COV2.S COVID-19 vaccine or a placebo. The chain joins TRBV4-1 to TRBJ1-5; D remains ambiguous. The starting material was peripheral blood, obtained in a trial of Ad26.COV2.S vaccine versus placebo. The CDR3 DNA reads TGCGCCAGCAGCCAAGATGCCGGGATTAGCAATCAGCCCCAGCATTTT. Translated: CASSQDAGISNQPQHF.